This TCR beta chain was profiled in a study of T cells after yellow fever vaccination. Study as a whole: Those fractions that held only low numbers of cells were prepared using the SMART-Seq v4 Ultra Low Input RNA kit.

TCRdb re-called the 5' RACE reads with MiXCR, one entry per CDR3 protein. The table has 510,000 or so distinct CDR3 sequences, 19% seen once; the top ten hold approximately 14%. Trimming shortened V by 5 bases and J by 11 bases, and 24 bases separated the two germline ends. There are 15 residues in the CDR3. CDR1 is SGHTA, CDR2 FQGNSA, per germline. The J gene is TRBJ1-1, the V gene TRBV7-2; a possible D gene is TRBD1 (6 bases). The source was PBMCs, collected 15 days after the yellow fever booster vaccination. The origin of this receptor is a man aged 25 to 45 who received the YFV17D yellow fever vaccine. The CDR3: CASSTDPGSQGRAFF. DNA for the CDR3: TGTGCCAGCAGCACCGACCCGGGGTCGCAGGGGAGGGCTTTCTTT. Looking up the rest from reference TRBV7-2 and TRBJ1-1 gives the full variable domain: GAGVSQSPSNKVTEKGKDVELRCDPISGHTALYWYRQSLGQGLEFLIYFQGNSAPDKSGLPSDRFSAERTGGSVSTLTIQRTQQEDSAVYLCASSTDPGSQGRAFFGQGTRLTVV.